This T cell receptor beta chain emerged from a study of vaccination and CD4 T cells after COVID-19. At the level of the study: Two of the convalescents were Hispanic, and the group consisted of six males and four females. Study-level points and caveats: Spike mono-reactivity was evident in 304 of the 307 vaccine-specific clones derived from convalescent patients. It was observed that, in convalescent patients, a median around 88% of reactive clones arose only post-vaccination.

With the Oncomine TCR Beta short-read assay, DNA from cultured CD4+ T cells was sequenced. It was cultured CD4+ T cells from which genomic DNA was extracted. TCRdb fed the PCR reads into MiXCR, producing one record per CDR3 protein. The table lists roughly 12,000 distinct CDR3 sequences, 50% to 75% of them singletons. V lost 1 base, J lost 3 bases, and 13 bases lay in between. The CDR3 runs 15 residues. Germline CDR1 SGHAT, CDR2 FQNNGV. Treatment in this sample: approximately nine-day PBMC culture with coronavirus spike peptide pools or control peptides (ViraFEST assay). Points on this clonotype: Its specificity is not known.

The source of this sequence is a human donor who had recovered from COVID-19. The source material was CD4+ T cells from blood, cultured in vitro. This sequence joins TRBV11-2 and TRBJ2-7; no definite D call. The chain's CDR3 is CASSLGPSGDYEQYF. In nucleotides, the CDR3 is TGTGCCAGCAGCTTAGGGCCTAGTGGGGACTACGAGCAGTACTTC.